The 23 T cell receptor beta chains in this list originate from one sample, sequenced in a study of beta chain features in type 1 diabetes. Study-level results: Type 1 diabetes patients had TCRB CDR3s that were shorter (moderately but significantly so) in all four CD4+ subsets.

Which antigens these TCRs recognize remains unknown. Every bit of the isolated RNA underwent reverse transcription, so sequencing read expressed TCRB transcripts. Measured with immunoSEQ multiplex PCR; TCRdb has only the in-frame clones, and not every one. The sample includes fewer than 400,000 clones, roughly 9% seen only once; the top ten take roughly 1%. Sequenced sample: central memory CD4+ T cells from blood. These TCRs come from a man aged 30 to 45 with type 1 diabetes.

This clone was counted a single time. V gene TRBV10-1 combines with J gene TRBJ2-3, with D possibly matching TRBD1 (6 bases). Germline-derived CDR1 and CDR2 are WNHNN and SYGVQD (reference sequence). The CDR3 totals 14 residues. V lost 4 bases and J 0 bases, leaving 8 bases between the germline ends. The CDR3 DNA reads TGCGCCAGCAGTGGGGACATTAGCACAGATACGCAGTATTTT. Its protein product is CASSGDISTDTQYF.

Comments on this clone: A much larger clone lies a single base off, so this may be a read error. V and J are TRBV28 and TRBJ2-2; D unclear. Germline CDR1 is MDHEN and CDR2 is SYDVKM. The V end lost 6 bases, the J end lost 1 base, and 6 bases lay between the germline ends. The CDR3 runs to 13 residues. The CDR3 sequence is CASSRQNTGELFF. In DNA form, the CDR3 reads TGTGCCAGCAGCCGACAGAACACCGGGGAGCTGTTTTTT.

This clone came up a few times. V gene TRBV11-2 combines with J gene TRBJ2-2, with D hard to call. CDR3 length equals 10 residues. From germline, CDR1 is SGHAT and CDR2 FQNNGV. The CDR3 loop is CGGSTGELFF. The CDR3 coding sequence is TGTGGGGGAAGCACCGGGGAGCTGTTTTTT.

This clone was picked up a small number of times. This rearrangement joins TRBV13 to TRBJ2-2; 9 positions agree with TRBD2. This CDR3 comprises 17 residues. Trimming removed 5 bases from V and 4 bases from J; junction bases left unmatched: 11. Germline-derived CDR1 and CDR2 are PRHDT and FYEKMQ (reference sequence). The CDR3 DNA reads TGTGCCAGCAGCCCGGTCAGGGGACTAGCTTCCACCGGGGAGCTGTTTTTT. This sequence encodes CASSPVRGLASTGELFF.

This clone was counted ten times or more. The V and J genes are TRBV11-2 and TRBJ2-7; D gene ambiguous. Germline assignment: CDR1 SGHAT and CDR2 FQNNGV. V was cut by 5 bases and J by 4 bases, with 15 bases left in between. There are 14 residues in the CDR3. The CDR3 reads CASSPILTVYEQYF. In DNA, the CDR3 is TGTGCCAGCAGCCCAATCCTGACCGTTTACGAGCAGTACTTC.

The sample holds a few counts of this clone. The J gene is TRBJ1-1, the V gene TRBV7-9, with unresolved D. Germline-derived CDR1 and CDR2 are SEHNR and FQNEAQ (reference sequence). The CDR3 is 12 amino acids. Trimming took off 4 bases at V and 6 bases at J, with 9 bases between the two ends. CDR3 loop: CASSSLVAEAFF. The CDR3 bases are TGTGCCAGCAGCTCCCTTGTCGCTGAAGCTTTCTTT. Using reference TRBV7-9 and TRBJ1-1 for the parts outside the CDR3, the full variable domain is DTGVSQNPRHKITKRGQNVTFRCDPISEHNRLYWYRQTLGQGPEFLTYFQNEAQLEKSRLLSDRFSAERPKGSFSTLEIQRTEQGDSAMYLCASSSLVAEAFFGQGTRLTVV.

This rearrangement joins TRBV5-1 to TRBJ1-1, with TRBD1 as a possible D gene (6 bases). Per the germline V gene, CDR1 is SGHRS and CDR2 is YFSETQ. The germline V and J ends were trimmed by 6 bases and 0 bases, with 12 bases remaining between them. The CDR3 runs to 14 residues. In nucleotides, the CDR3 is TGCGCCAGCACAGAACAGGGACTGAACACTGAAGCTTTCTTT. As protein: CASTEQGLNTEAFF.

CDR3 in amino acids: CASSSGTGSADYGYTF. In DNA, the CDR3 is TGTGCCAGCAGCTCCGGGACAGGGTCGGCAGACTATGGCTACACCTTC. This rearrangement joins TRBV5-4 to TRBJ1-2, with TRBD1 matching 9 bases. V was clipped by 3 bases and J by 3 bases; unmatched bases: 9. Per germline, CDR1 SGHNT and CDR2 YYREEE (reference sequence). The CDR3 is made up of 16 amino acids.

The chain carries TRBV14 and TRBJ2-2, with D uncertain. The CDR3 has 14 amino acids. The ends were cut back, 0 bases at V and 3 bases at J, with 5 bases in the middle. Germline V gene sequence: CDR1 SGHDN, CDR2 FVKESK. The DNA for the CDR3 is TGTGCCAGCAGCCAAGATCAGGACACCGGGGAGCTGTTTTTT. It codes for CASSQDQDTGELFF.

This clone was picked up a small number of times. J is TRBJ2-7 and V is TRBV27; 7 bases fit TRBD2. The trim removed 5 bases at V and 0 bases at J, leaving 7 bases unmatched. The CDR3 is made up of 15 amino acids. Germline loops: CDR1 MNHEY, CDR2 SMNVEV (reference sequence). In DNA form, the CDR3 reads TGTGCCAGCAGTGAACAGAGCGGGACCTCCTACGAGCAGTACTTC. Protein: CASSEQSGTSYEQYF.

The J gene is TRBJ1-1, the V gene TRBV18; 7 nucleotides line up with TRBD1. There are 15 residues in the CDR3. Germline V CDR1 and CDR2: KGHSH, LQKENI. Germline trimming cut 3 bases from V and 1 base from J; bases unmatched to any gene: 5. The CDR3 nucleotides read TGTGCCAGCTCACCTTTTACAGGGGAGAACACTGAAGCTTTCTTT. It is translated as CASSPFTGENTEAFF.

This clone has just a few counts. This sample also contains other DNA sequences that code for the same CDR3. The chain combines TRBV29-1 with TRBJ2-3, with 11 bases lining up with TRBD2. Germline CDR1 is SQVTM and CDR2 is ANQGSEA. This CDR3 contains 14 residues. V shed 4 bases, J shed 2 bases, and the junction held 2 bases outside the gene matches. The DNA for the CDR3 is TGCAGCGTTGCTAGCGGGGGGTCCACAGATACGCAGTATTTT. Protein product: CSVASGGSTDTQYF.

V usage is TRBV27 and J usage is TRBJ2-1, with D perhaps matching TRBD2 (6 bases). Trimming removed 6 bases from V and 3 bases from J, with 18 bases in between. Germline assignment: CDR1 MNHEY and CDR2 SMNVEV (reference sequence). CDR3 length: 16 residues. The chain's CDR3 is CASRPGLRMHYNEQFF. DNA of the CDR3: TGTGCCAGCAGACCGGGACTGAGGATGCACTACAATGAGCAGTTCTTC.

The chain carries TRBV7-2 and TRBJ2-7, with D unclear. Germline CDR1 SGHTA, CDR2 FQGNSA. V dropped 1 base and J dropped 2 bases, with 21 bases sitting between them. The CDR3 is made up of 18 amino acids. The CDR3 region has the DNA TGTGCCAGCAGCTTAGAAGCGAACCGGAGATCCAACCCCTACGAGCAGTACTTC. Protein sequence: CASSLEANRRSNPYEQYF.

This clone has more than one count but fewer than ten. The chain couples TRBV19 to TRBJ2-2, with TRBD1 as a possible D gene (5 bases). CDR1 and CDR2 (germline): LNHDA, SQIVND (reference sequence). This CDR3 has 16 amino acids. Trimming removed 5 bases from V and 6 bases from J, with 19 bases in between. In nucleotides, the CDR3 is TGTGCCAGTAGTGTTCGACGGATCCTAGGGGCCGGGGAGCTGTTTTTT. This encodes CASSVRRILGAGELFF.

This clone turned up a few times. The V gene is TRBV5-5, the J gene TRBJ2-5; D remains ambiguous. Germline V gives CDR1 SGHKS, CDR2 YYEKEE (reference sequence). With 0 bases removed from V and 2 bases from J, the gap between germline ends came to 11 bases. CDR3 length: 15 residues. The CDR3 DNA sequence: TGTGCCAGCAGCTTGGGACATGGAAATCAAGAGACCCAGTACTTC. Protein: CASSLGHGNQETQYF.

This clone has more than one count but fewer than ten. This chain connects TRBV28 to TRBJ2-1; 12 positions agree with TRBD1. The CDR3 runs to 15 residues. CDR1 and CDR2 (germline): MDHEN, SYDVKM. V trimming: 3 bases; J trimming: 9 bases; junction bases outside the gene matches: 6. The CDR3 DNA sequence: TGTGCCAGCAGTTTCGGGGACAGGGGGCGCGGTGAGCAGTTCTTC. The encoded protein is CASSFGDRGRGEQFF.

In its sample, this clone was seen a few times. This chain links TRBV19 with TRBJ2-7, with D unclear. This CDR3 region has 15 residues. With 1 base removed from V and 3 bases from J, the gap between germline ends came to 13 bases. Germline values: CDR1 LNHDA, CDR2 SQIVND (reference sequence). CDR3 sequence reads: CASSIAAGVNYEQYF. CDR3 nucleotides: TGTGCCAGTAGTATAGCGGCCGGAGTGAACTACGAGCAGTACTTC.

The chain recombines TRBV29-1 with TRBJ2-1; 11 bases agree with TRBD2. V shed 6 bases and J 14 bases; nucleotides not matched to a gene: 9. CDR3 size: 12 residues. From germline, CDR1 is SQVTM and CDR2 ANQGSEA. CDR3 in amino acids: CSVRGLAGVEFF. The CDR3, as DNA: TGCAGCGTCCGCGGACTAGCGGGCGTCGAGTTCTTC.

This clone was seen more than once but under ten times. The CDR3, as DNA: TGTGCCAGCAGTGAATCCTTTGTGGGGGGCCCCACAGATACGCAGTATTTT. Translated, it gives CASSESFVGGPTDTQYF. The chain carries TRBV2 and TRBJ2-3; D could derive from TRBD1 or TRBD2 (6 bases each). V lost 2 bases and J 2 bases, leaving 17 bases between the germline ends. Per the germline V gene, CDR1 is SNHLY and CDR2 is FYNNEI. There are 17 residues in the CDR3.

This clone was recorded a few times. V gene TRBV6-5 combines with J gene TRBJ1-6; D may be TRBD1 (6 bases). The germline V gene encodes CDR1 MNHEY and CDR2 SVGAGI. The length of the CDR3 is 13 residues. V was cut by 2 bases and J by 7 bases, with 6 bases left in between. The DNA for the CDR3 is TGTGCCAGCAGTTACCAGGGGAATTCACCCCTCCACTTT. Amino acid sequence: CASSYQGNSPLHF.

The chain employs TRBV4-3 and TRBJ2-5; D might be TRBD2 (5 bases). Germline V CDR1 and CDR2: LGHNA, YSLEER. V shed 0 bases and J shed 6 bases, with 14 bases lying between them. The CDR3 consists of 15 residues. CDR3 DNA: TGCGCCAGCAGCCAAGATCTGGCTAGCACCAAGACCCAGTACTTC. Residues: CASSQDLASTKTQYF.

The chain is built from TRBV5-4 and TRBJ2-5; D gene ambiguous. V lost 2 bases and J 5 bases, leaving 7 bases between the germline ends. The CDR3 totals 12 residues. The germline V gene encodes CDR1 SGHNT and CDR2 YYREEE (reference sequence). CDR3 amino acids: CASSFPGETQYF. As DNA, the CDR3 is TGTGCCAGCAGCTTCCCTGGGGAGACCCAGTACTTC.